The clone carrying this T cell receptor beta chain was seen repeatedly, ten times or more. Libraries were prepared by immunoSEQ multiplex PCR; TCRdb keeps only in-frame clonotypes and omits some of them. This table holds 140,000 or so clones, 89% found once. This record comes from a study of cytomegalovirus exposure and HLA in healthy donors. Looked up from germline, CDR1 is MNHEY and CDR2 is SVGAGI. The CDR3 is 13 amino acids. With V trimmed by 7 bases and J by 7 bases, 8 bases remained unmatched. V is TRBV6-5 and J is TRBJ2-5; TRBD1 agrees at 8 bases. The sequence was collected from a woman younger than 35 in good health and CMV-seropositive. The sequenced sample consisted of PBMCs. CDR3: CASTLRTGMTQYF. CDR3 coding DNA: TGTGCCAGCACCCTGAGGACAGGGATGACCCAGTACTTC.